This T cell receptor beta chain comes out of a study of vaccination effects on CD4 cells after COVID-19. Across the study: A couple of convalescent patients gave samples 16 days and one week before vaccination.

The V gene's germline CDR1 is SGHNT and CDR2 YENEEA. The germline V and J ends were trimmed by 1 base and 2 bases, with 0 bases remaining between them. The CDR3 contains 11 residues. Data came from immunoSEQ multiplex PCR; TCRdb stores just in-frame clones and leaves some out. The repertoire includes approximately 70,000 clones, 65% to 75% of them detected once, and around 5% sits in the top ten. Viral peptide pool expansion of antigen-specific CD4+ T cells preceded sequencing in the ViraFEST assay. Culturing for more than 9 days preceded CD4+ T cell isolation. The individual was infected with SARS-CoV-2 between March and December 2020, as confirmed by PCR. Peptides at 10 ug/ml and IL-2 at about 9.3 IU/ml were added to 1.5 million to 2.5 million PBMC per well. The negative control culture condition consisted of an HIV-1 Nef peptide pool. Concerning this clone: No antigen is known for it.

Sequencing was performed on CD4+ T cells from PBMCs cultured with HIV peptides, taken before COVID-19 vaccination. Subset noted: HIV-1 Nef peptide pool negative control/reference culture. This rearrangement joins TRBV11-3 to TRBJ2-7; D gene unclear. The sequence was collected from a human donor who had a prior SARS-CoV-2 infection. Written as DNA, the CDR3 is TGTGCCAGCAGCTTAGCCTACGAGCAGTACTTC. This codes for CASSLAYEQYF.